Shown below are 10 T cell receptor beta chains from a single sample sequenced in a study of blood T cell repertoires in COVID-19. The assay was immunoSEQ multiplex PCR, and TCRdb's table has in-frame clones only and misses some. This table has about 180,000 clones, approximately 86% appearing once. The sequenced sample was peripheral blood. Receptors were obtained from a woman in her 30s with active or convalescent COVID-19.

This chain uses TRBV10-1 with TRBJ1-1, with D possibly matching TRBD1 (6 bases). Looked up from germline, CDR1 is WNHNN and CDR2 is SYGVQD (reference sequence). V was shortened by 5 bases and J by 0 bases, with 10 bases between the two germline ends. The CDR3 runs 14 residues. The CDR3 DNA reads TGCGCCAGCAGTAAACAGGGAATGAACACTGAAGCTTTCTTT. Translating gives CASSKQGMNTEAFF.

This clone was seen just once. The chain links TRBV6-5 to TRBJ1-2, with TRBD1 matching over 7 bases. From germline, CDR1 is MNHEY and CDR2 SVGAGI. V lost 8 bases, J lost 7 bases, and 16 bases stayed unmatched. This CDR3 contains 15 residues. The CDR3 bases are TGTGCCAGCTATTCCCGGACAGGTTTTAGTGGTGGCTACACCTTC. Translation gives CASYSRTGFSGGYTF.

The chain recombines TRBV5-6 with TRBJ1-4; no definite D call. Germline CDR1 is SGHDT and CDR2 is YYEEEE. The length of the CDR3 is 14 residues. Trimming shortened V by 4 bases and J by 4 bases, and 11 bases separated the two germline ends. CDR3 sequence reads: CASSRAGINEKLFF. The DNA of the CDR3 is TGTGCCAGCAGCCGCGCGGGGATTAATGAAAAACTGTTTTTT.

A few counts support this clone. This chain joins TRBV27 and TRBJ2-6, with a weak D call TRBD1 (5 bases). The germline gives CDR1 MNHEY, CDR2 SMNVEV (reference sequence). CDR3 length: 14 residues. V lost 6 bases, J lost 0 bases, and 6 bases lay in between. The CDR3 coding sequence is TGTGCCAGCAGAGGGGTCTCTGGGGCCAACGTCCTGACTTTC. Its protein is CASRGVSGANVLTF.

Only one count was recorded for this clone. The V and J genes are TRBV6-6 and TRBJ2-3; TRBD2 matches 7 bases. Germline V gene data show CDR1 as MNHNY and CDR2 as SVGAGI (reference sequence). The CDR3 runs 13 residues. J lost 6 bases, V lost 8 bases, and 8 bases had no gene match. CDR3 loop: CASVGLGIDTQYF. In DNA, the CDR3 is TGTGCCAGCGTCGGACTAGGTATCGATACGCAGTATTTT.

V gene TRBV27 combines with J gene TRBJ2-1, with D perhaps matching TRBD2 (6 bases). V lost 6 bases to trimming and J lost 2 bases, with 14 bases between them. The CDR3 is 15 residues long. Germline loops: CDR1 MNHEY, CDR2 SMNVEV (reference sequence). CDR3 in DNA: TGTGCCAGCAGGGGCCGCGGGGCCGCCTACAATGAGCAGTTCTTC. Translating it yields CASRGRGAAYNEQFF.

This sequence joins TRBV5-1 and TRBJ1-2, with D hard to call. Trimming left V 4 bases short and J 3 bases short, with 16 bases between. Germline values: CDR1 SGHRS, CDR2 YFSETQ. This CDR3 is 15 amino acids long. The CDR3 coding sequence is TGCGCCAGCAGCCCGGAGCCACCGAAAGACTATGGCTACACCTTC. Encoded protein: CASSPEPPKDYGYTF. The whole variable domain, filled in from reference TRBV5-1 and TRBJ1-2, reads KAGVTQTPRYLIKTRGQQVTLSCSPISGHRSVSWYQQTPGQGLQFLFEYFSETQRNKGNFPGRFSGRQFSNSRSEMNVSTLELGDSALYLCASSPEPPKDYGYTFGSGTRLTVV.

CDR3 loop: CAWSALQGNQPQHF. The DNA for the CDR3 is TGTGCCTGGAGCGCTTTACAGGGTAATCAGCCCCAGCATTTT. The chain has TRBV30 and TRBJ1-5; maybe TRBD1 (6 bases). Germline V gene data show CDR1 as GTSNPN and CDR2 as SVGIG (reference sequence). V lost 3 bases, J lost 4 bases, and 13 bases lay in between. The CDR3 loop spans 14 amino acids.

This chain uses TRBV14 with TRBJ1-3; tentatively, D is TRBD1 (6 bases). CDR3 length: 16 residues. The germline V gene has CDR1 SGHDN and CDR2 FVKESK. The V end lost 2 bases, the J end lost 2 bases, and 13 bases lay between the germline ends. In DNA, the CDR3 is TGTGCCAGCAGCCAACGGGGGGCTTTCACTGGAAACACCATATATTTT. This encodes CASSQRGAFTGNTIYF.

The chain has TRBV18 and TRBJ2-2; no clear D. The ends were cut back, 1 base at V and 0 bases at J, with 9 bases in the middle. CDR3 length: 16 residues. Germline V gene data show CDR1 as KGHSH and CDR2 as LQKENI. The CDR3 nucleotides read TGTGCCAGCTCACCACGCCAACAGACGAACACCGGGGAGCTGTTTTTT. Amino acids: CASSPRQQTNTGELFF.